This is a list of T cell receptor beta chains from one sample in a study of beta chain features in type 1 diabetes. Sequencing used immunoSEQ multiplex PCR; TCRdb keeps in-frame clones, though not all of them. The sample includes around 500,000 clones, 11% seen only once; the top ten take 0.045% to 0.05%. The sample consisted of naive CD4+ T cells from blood. Every receptor here comes from a woman aged 18-29 years in good health. CDR3s include the opening cysteine and the closing phenylalanine or tryptophan. D genes are given only for firm matches. Only some rows state a clone size, as once, few, many or a class for expanded clones.

J gene: TRBJ2-3
clone size: few
D gene: .
V gene: TRBV7-9
CDR3 protein: CASSYRDTDTQYF
CDR3 DNA: TGTGCCAGCAGCTACAGGGACACAGATACGCAGTATTTT

J gene: TRBJ2-7
clone size: few
D gene: .
V gene: TRBV7-9
CDR3 protein: CASSPIAPYEQYF
CDR3 DNA: TGTGCCAGCAGCCCAATCGCCCCCTACGAGCAGTACTTC

J gene: TRBJ1-4
clone size: few
D gene: TRBD1
V gene: TRBV7-9
CDR3 protein: CASSLAGTDNEKLFF
CDR3 DNA: TGTGCCAGCAGCTTAGCCGGGACAGATAATGAAAAACTGTTTTTT

J gene: TRBJ2-1
clone size: .
D gene: .
V gene: TRBV11-3
CDR3 protein: CASRSTGYEQFF
CDR3 DNA: TGTGCCAGCAGAAGTACAGGGTATGAGCAGTTCTTC

J gene: TRBJ2-7
clone size: few
D gene: TRBD2
V gene: TRBV28
CDR3 protein: CATTSWASGRAGYEQYF
CDR3 DNA: TGTGCCACTACCTCTTGGGCTAGCGGGAGGGCCGGGTACGAGCAGTACTTC

J gene: TRBJ2-1
clone size: .
D gene: TRBD2
V gene: TRBV28
CDR3 protein: CASSLREGEQFF
CDR3 DNA: TGTGCCAGCAGCCTTAGGGAGGGTGAGCAGTTCTTC

J gene: TRBJ2-3
clone size: .
D gene: .
V gene: TRBV6-5
CDR3 protein: CASSMGLGDTQYF
CDR3 DNA: TGTGCCAGCAGTATGGGACTTGGAGATACGCAGTATTTT

J gene: TRBJ2-1
clone size: few
D gene: TRBD1
V gene: TRBV9
CDR3 protein: CASSVPGTGHNEQFF
CDR3 DNA: TGTGCCAGCAGCGTACCCGGGACAGGGCACAATGAGCAGTTCTTC

J gene: TRBJ2-1
clone size: few
D gene: TRBD2
V gene: TRBV30
CDR3 protein: CAWSDGTSVYNEQFF
CDR3 DNA: TGTGCCTGGAGTGACGGGACTAGTGTATACAATGAGCAGTTCTTC

J gene: TRBJ1-2
clone size: few
D gene: .
V gene: TRBV9
CDR3 protein: CASSVLGLSAGGYTF
CDR3 DNA: TGTGCCAGCAGCGTATTGGGACTTTCGGCGGGTGGCTACACCTTC

J gene: TRBJ1-5
clone size: few
D gene: .
V gene: TRBV15
CDR3 protein: CATSREGGDSNQPQHF
CDR3 DNA: TGTGCCACCAGCAGAGAGGGGGGAGATAGCAATCAGCCCCAGCATTTT

J gene: TRBJ1-2
clone size: .
D gene: .
V gene: TRBV2
CDR3 protein: CASSPNGLGYTF
CDR3 DNA: TGTGCCAGCAGTCCCAACGGGTTGGGCTACACCTTC

J gene: TRBJ1-3
clone size: .
D gene: .
V gene: TRBV30
CDR3 protein: CAWSPSGNTIYF
CDR3 DNA: TGTGCCTGGAGTCCTTCTGGAAACACCATATATTTT

J gene: TRBJ2-3
clone size: once
D gene: TRBD2
V gene: TRBV4-1
CDR3 protein: CASSQVDHSAGGRADTQYF
CDR3 DNA: TGCGCCAGCAGCCAAGTGGATCACAGTGCGGGAGGGAGGGCAGATACGCAGTATTTT

J gene: TRBJ1-4
clone size: .
D gene: TRBD1
V gene: TRBV7-9
CDR3 protein: CASSRAGGEGEKLFF
CDR3 DNA: TGTGCCAGCAGCCGAGCAGGGGGCGAGGGTGAAAAACTGTTTTTT

J gene: TRBJ2-4
clone size: few
D gene: TRBD1
V gene: TRBV19
CDR3 protein: CATQGVHIQYF
CDR3 DNA: TGTGCCACCCAGGGGGTGCACATTCAGTACTTC

J gene: TRBJ1-3
clone size: few
D gene: .
V gene: TRBV28
CDR3 protein: CASSLEIPGNTIYF
CDR3 DNA: TGTGCCAGCAGCCTAGAAATTCCCGGAAACACCATATATTTT

J gene: TRBJ1-1
clone size: few
D gene: TRBD1
V gene: TRBV30
CDR3 protein: CAWRRQGYTEAFF
CDR3 DNA: TGTGCCTGGAGACGACAGGGGTACACTGAAGCTTTCTTT

J gene: TRBJ2-6
clone size: .
D gene: .
V gene: TRBV5-1
CDR3 protein: CASSLLGSGTGANVLTF
CDR3 DNA: TGCGCCAGCAGCTTGTTGGGCTCGGGAACTGGGGCCAACGTCCTGACTTTC

J gene: TRBJ2-5
clone size: .
D gene: .
V gene: TRBV2
CDR3 protein: CASSENRIEETQYF
CDR3 DNA: TGTGCCAGCAGTGAGAATAGAATTGAAGAGACCCAGTACTTC

J gene: TRBJ1-1
clone size: .
D gene: .
V gene: TRBV30
CDR3 protein: CAWTHQGLYTEAFF
CDR3 DNA: TGTGCCTGGACCCACCAAGGGCTTTACACTGAAGCTTTCTTT

J gene: TRBJ2-7
clone size: few
D gene: .
V gene: TRBV30
CDR3 protein: CAWSVGRGPYEQYF
CDR3 DNA: TGTGCCTGGAGTGTCGGGAGAGGCCCCTACGAGCAGTACTTC

J gene: TRBJ2-4
clone size: .
D gene: .
V gene: TRBV27
CDR3 protein: CASAALAKNIQYF
CDR3 DNA: TGTGCCAGCGCTGCGTTAGCCAAAAACATTCAGTACTTC

J gene: TRBJ2-5
clone size: few
D gene: TRBD2
V gene: TRBV29-1
CDR3 protein: CSGGLAGRGETQYF
CDR3 DNA: TGCAGCGGCGGACTAGCGGGACGGGGAGAGACCCAGTACTTC

J gene: TRBJ1-4
clone size: few
D gene: .
V gene: TRBV30
CDR3 protein: CAWRRQEGEKLFF
CDR3 DNA: TGTGCCTGGAGGAGACAGGAGGGTGAAAAACTGTTTTTT

J gene: TRBJ2-5
clone size: few
D gene: .
V gene: TRBV27
CDR3 protein: CASSLWPGATQETQYF
CDR3 DNA: TGTGCCAGCAGTTTATGGCCCGGGGCCACCCAAGAGACCCAGTACTTC

J gene: TRBJ2-3
clone size: few
D gene: .
V gene: TRBV18
CDR3 protein: CASSPTTDTQYF
CDR3 DNA: TGTGCCAGCTCACCTACAACAGATACGCAGTATTTT

J gene: TRBJ2-3
clone size: many
D gene: .
V gene: TRBV7-9
CDR3 protein: CASSPWDTSTDTQYF
CDR3 DNA: TGTGCCAGCAGCCCGTGGGACACCAGCACAGATACGCAGTATTTT

J gene: TRBJ2-3
clone size: .
D gene: .
V gene: TRBV28
CDR3 protein: CASSLVTTPDTQYF
CDR3 DNA: TGTGCCAGCAGTTTAGTGACCACGCCAGATACGCAGTATTTT

J gene: TRBJ2-1
clone size: .
D gene: TRBD2
V gene: TRBV18
CDR3 protein: CASSPRDSGDYNEQFF
CDR3 DNA: TGTGCCAGCTCACCCCGTGATAGCGGGGACTACAATGAGCAGTTCTTC

J gene: TRBJ1-5
clone size: .
D gene: TRBD1
V gene: TRBV2
CDR3 protein: CASSESPGGQPQHF
CDR3 DNA: TGTGCCAGCAGTGAATCGCCAGGGGGGCAGCCCCAGCATTTT

J gene: TRBJ2-5
clone size: .
D gene: .
V gene: TRBV7-2
CDR3 protein: CASSLAPGSRETQYF
CDR3 DNA: TGTGCCAGCAGCTTAGCGCCCGGGAGTCGGGAGACCCAGTACTTC

J gene: TRBJ2-3
clone size: few
D gene: .
V gene: TRBV28
CDR3 protein: CASSLLGSGTDTQYF
CDR3 DNA: TGTGCCAGCAGTTTATTGGGGTCGGGCACAGATACGCAGTATTTT

J gene: TRBJ2-3
clone size: few
D gene: .
V gene: TRBV11-3
CDR3 protein: CASSLWGQGPTDTQYF
CDR3 DNA: TGTGCCAGCAGCTTATGGGGCCAGGGCCCCACAGATACGCAGTATTTT

J gene: TRBJ2-5
clone size: .
D gene: .
V gene: TRBV9
CDR3 protein: CASSGPLAGETQYF
CDR3 DNA: TGTGCCAGCAGCGGACCGCTAGCAGGGGAGACCCAGTACTTC

J gene: TRBJ1-4
clone size: few
D gene: .
V gene: TRBV15
CDR3 protein: CATSRAGKNEKLFF
CDR3 DNA: TGTGCCACCAGCAGAGCGGGAAAGAATGAAAAACTGTTTTTT

J gene: TRBJ1-6
clone size: .
D gene: TRBD1
V gene: TRBV28
CDR3 protein: CASSEPGQGYSPLHF
CDR3 DNA: TGTGCCAGCAGTGAGCCGGGACAGGGATATTCACCCCTCCACTTT

J gene: TRBJ2-2
clone size: .
D gene: TRBD1
V gene: TRBV4-2
CDR3 protein: CASSQYGTGGDDGELFF
CDR3 DNA: TGTGCCAGCAGCCAATACGGGACAGGGGGAGACGACGGGGAGCTGTTTTTT

J gene: TRBJ2-5
clone size: few
D gene: TRBD1
V gene: TRBV4-3
CDR3 protein: CASSQARTGNQETQYF
CDR3 DNA: TGCGCCAGCAGCCAAGCAAGGACAGGCAACCAAGAGACCCAGTACTTC

J gene: TRBJ1-1
clone size: .
D gene: .
V gene: TRBV20-1
CDR3 protein: CRVVSGTEAFF
CDR3 DNA: TGCAGGGTAGTTTCGGGCACTGAAGCTTTCTTT

J gene: TRBJ2-3
clone size: .
D gene: TRBD2
V gene: TRBV5-4
CDR3 protein: CASSSNIAGFTDTQYF
CDR3 DNA: TGTGCCAGCAGCTCAAATATAGCGGGGTTCACAGATACGCAGTATTTT

J gene: TRBJ2-1
clone size: few
D gene: .
V gene: TRBV28
CDR3 protein: CASSHLGGEQFF
CDR3 DNA: TGTGCCAGCAGCCATCTAGGGGGTGAGCAGTTCTTC

J gene: TRBJ2-1
clone size: few
D gene: .
V gene: TRBV14
CDR3 protein: CASSHGVARTYNEQFF
CDR3 DNA: TGTGCCAGCAGCCACGGGGTGGCCAGGACTTACAATGAGCAGTTCTTC

J gene: TRBJ2-3
clone size: .
D gene: TRBD1
V gene: TRBV19
CDR3 protein: CASRTDRATDTQYF
CDR3 DNA: TGTGCCAGTAGGACGGACAGGGCCACAGATACGCAGTATTTT

J gene: TRBJ2-1
clone size: .
D gene: .
V gene: TRBV5-1
CDR3 protein: CASSLLIDEQFF
CDR3 DNA: TGCGCCAGCAGCCTACTTATTGATGAGCAGTTCTTC

J gene: TRBJ1-2
clone size: few
D gene: .
V gene: TRBV5-1
CDR3 protein: CASRTDSSYGYTF
CDR3 DNA: TGCGCCAGCAGGACCGACAGCAGCTATGGCTACACCTTC

J gene: TRBJ2-2
clone size: .
D gene: TRBD2
V gene: TRBV9
CDR3 protein: CASSDPLAGDTGELFF
CDR3 DNA: TGTGCCAGCAGCGATCCCCTAGCGGGAGACACCGGGGAGCTGTTTTTT

J gene: TRBJ1-2
clone size: .
D gene: TRBD1
V gene: TRBV20-1
CDR3 protein: CSAQRGLGYTF
CDR3 DNA: TGCAGTGCTCAGAGGGGGCTTGGCTACACCTTC

J gene: TRBJ2-7
clone size: .
D gene: TRBD1
V gene: TRBV5-1
CDR3 protein: CASSFQGATYEQYF
CDR3 DNA: TGCGCCAGCAGCTTCCAGGGGGCAACGTACGAGCAGTACTTC

J gene: TRBJ2-1
clone size: .
D gene: .
V gene: TRBV13
CDR3 protein: CASSLPGGAMNEQFF
CDR3 DNA: TGTGCCAGCAGCCTGCCCGGGGGCGCAATGAATGAGCAGTTCTTC

J gene: TRBJ2-6
clone size: few
D gene: .
V gene: TRBV5-4
CDR3 protein: CASSLVRGGGANVLTF
CDR3 DNA: TGTGCCAGCAGCTTGGTCCGGGGCGGAGGGGCCAACGTCCTGACTTTC

J gene: TRBJ1-2
clone size: few
D gene: .
V gene: TRBV9
CDR3 protein: CASRRDFLGPYGYTF
CDR3 DNA: TGTGCCAGCAGAAGGGACTTCTTAGGTCCTTATGGCTACACCTTC

J gene: TRBJ2-7
clone size: few
D gene: .
V gene: TRBV9
CDR3 protein: CASSPTRIGYEQYF
CDR3 DNA: TGTGCCAGCAGCCCTACGAGGATTGGCTACGAGCAGTACTTC

J gene: TRBJ1-2
clone size: few
D gene: .
V gene: TRBV7-9
CDR3 protein: CASSLMGFNYGYTF
CDR3 DNA: TGTGCCAGCAGCTTAATGGGCTTTAACTATGGCTACACCTTC

J gene: TRBJ1-1
clone size: .
D gene: .
V gene: TRBV4-3
CDR3 protein: CASSQDGDSEAFF
CDR3 DNA: TGCGCCAGCAGCCAAGATGGTGACAGCGAAGCTTTCTTT